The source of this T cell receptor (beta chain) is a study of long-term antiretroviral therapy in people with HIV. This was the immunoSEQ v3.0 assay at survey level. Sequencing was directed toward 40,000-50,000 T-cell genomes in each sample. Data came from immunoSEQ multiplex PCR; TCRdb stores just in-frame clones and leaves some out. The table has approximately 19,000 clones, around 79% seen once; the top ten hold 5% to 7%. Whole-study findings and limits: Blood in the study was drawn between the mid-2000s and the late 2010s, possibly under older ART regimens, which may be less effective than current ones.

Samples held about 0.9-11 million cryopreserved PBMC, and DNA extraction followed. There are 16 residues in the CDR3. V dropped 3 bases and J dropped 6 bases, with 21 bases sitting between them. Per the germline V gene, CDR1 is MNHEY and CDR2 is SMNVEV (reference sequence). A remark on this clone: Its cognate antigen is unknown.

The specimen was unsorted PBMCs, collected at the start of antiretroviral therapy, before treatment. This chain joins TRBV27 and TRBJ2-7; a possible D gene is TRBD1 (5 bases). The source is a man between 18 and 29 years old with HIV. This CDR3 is CASSFKPLLGVVEQYF. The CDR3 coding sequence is TGTGCCAGCAGTTTTAAACCCCTGCTAGGGGTAGTCGAGCAGTACTTC.